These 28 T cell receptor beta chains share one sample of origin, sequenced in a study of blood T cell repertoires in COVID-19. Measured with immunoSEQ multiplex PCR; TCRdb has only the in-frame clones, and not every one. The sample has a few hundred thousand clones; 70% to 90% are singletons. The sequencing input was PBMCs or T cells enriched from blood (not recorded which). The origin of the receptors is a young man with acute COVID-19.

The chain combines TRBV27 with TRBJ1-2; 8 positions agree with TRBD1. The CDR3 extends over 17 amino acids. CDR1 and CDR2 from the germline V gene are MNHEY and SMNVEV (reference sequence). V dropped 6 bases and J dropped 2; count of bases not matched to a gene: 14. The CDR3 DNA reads TGTGCCAGCAGAATACATAAGACAGGGGCCGGGAACTATGGCTACACCTTC. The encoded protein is CASRIHKTGAGNYGYTF.

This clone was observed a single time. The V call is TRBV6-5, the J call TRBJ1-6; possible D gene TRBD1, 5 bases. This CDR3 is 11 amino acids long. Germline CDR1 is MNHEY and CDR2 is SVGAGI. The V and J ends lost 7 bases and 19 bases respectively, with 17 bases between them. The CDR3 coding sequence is TGTGCCAGCATTGGATCTGGGACTTTTCACTTT. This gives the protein CASIGSGTFHF.

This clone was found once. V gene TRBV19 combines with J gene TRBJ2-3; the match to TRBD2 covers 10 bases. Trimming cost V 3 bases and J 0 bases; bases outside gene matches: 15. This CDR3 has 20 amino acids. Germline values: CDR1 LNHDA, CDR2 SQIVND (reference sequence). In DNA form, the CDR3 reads TGTGCCAGTAGTATCCGTTTCACTACTAGCGGGGCCTCTAGCACAGATACGCAGTATTTT. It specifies CASSIRFTTSGASSTDTQYF.

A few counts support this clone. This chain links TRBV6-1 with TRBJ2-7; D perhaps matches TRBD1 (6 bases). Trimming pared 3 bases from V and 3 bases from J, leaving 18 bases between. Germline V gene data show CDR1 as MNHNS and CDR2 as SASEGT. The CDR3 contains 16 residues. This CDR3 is CASSDYSGEAFYEQYF. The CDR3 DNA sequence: TGTGCCAGCAGTGATTACTCAGGGGAAGCCTTCTACGAGCAGTACTTC.

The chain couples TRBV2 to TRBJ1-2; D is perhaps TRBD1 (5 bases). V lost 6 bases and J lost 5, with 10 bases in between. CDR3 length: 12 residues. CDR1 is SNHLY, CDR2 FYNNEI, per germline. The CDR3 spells CASSRRVYGYTF. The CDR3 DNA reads TGTGCCAGCAGCCGCAGGGTATATGGCTACACCTTC.

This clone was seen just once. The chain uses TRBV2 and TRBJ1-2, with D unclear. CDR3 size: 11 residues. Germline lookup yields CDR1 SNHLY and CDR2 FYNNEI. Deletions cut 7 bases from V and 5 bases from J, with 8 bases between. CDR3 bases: TGTGCCAGCACTCGAGAATATGGCTACACCTTC. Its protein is CASTREYGYTF. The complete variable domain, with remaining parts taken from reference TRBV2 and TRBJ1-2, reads EPEVTQTPSHQVTQMGQEVILRCVPISNHLYFYWYRQILGQKVEFLVSFYNNEISEKSEIFDDQFSVERPDGSNFTLKIRSTKLEDSAMYFCASTREYGYTFGSGTRLTVV.

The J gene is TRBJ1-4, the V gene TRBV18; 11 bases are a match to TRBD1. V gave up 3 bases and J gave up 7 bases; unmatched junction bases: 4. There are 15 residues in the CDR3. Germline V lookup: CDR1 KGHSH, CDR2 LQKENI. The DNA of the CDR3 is TGTGCCAGCTCACCGGCCGGGACAGGGGGTGAAAAACTGTTTTTT. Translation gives CASSPAGTGGEKLFF.

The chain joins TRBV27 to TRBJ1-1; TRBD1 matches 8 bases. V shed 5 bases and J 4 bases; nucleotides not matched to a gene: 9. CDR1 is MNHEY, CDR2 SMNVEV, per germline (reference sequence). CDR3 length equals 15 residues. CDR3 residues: CASSKDRVWGTEAFF. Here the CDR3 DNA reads TGTGCCAGCAGTAAGGACAGGGTATGGGGCACTGAAGCTTTCTTT.

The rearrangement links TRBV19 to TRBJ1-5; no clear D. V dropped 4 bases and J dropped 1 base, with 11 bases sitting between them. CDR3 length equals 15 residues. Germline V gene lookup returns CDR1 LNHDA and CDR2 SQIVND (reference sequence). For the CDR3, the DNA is TGTGCCAGTAGTACCGAGGGCGCGAGCAATCAGCCCCAGCATTTT. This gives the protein CASSTEGASNQPQHF.

The CDR3 DNA sequence: TGTGCCAGCAGCTTAGGGTCCTTAGATAGCCAAGAGACCCAGTACTTC. Translated: CASSLGSLDSQETQYF. J is TRBJ2-5 and V is TRBV7-7; no firm D call. V dropped 1 base and J dropped 1 base, with 13 bases sitting between them. Germline assignment: CDR1 SSHAT and CDR2 FNYEAQ (reference sequence). The CDR3 runs to 16 residues.

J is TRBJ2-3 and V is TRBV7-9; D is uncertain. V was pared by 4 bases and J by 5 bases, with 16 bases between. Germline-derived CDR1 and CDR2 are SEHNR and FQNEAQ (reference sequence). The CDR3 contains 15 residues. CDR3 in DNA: TGTGCCAGCAGCTCCTGGGTCAGAGGTGGAGATACGCAGTATTTT. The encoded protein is CASSSWVRGGDTQYF.

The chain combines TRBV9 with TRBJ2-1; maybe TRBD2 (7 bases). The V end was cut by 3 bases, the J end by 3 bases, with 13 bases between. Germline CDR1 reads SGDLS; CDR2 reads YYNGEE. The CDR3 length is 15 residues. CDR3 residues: CASSAEGGVYNEQFF. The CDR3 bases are TGTGCCAGCAGCGCCGAGGGGGGGGTCTACAATGAGCAGTTCTTC.

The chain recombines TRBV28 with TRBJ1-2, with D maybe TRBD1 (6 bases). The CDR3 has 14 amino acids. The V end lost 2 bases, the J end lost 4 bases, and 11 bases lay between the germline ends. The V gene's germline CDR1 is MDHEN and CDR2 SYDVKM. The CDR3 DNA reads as TGTGCCAGCAGTTTAAGCGGGGGCAGCTATGGCTACACCTTC. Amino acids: CASSLSGGSYGYTF.

The CDR3 reads CATSSSGNTIYF. The CDR3 DNA is TGTGCCACCTCCAGCTCTGGAAACACCATATATTTT. The chain has TRBV5-6 and TRBJ1-3; D is unresolved. The CDR3 totals 12 residues. The germline V gene has CDR1 SGHDT and CDR2 YYEEEE. V was cut by 9 bases and J by 0 bases, with 7 bases left in between.

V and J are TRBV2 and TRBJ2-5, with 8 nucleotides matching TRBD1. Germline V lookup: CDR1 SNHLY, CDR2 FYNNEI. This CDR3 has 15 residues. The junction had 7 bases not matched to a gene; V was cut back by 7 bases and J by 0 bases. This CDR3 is CASKARTGNQETQYF. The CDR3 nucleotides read TGTGCCAGCAAAGCTAGGACAGGGAACCAAGAGACCCAGTACTTC.

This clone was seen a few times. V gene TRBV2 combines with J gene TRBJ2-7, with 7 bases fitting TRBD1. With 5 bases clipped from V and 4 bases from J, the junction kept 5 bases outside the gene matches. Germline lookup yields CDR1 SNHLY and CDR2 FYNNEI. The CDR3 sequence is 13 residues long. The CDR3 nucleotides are TGTGCCAGCAGTTACAGGGGTAATTACGAGCAGTACTTC. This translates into CASSYRGNYEQYF.

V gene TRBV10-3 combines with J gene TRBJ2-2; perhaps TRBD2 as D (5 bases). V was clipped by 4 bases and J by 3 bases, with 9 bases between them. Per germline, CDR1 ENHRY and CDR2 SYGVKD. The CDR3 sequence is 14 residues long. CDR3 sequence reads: CAISGSGDTGELFF. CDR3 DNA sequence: TGTGCCATCAGTGGCAGCGGAGACACCGGGGAGCTGTTTTTT.

CDR3 in amino acids: CASSQDWGGWSEAFF. The CDR3 bases are TGTGCCAGCAGCCAAGATTGGGGGGGCTGGTCTGAAGCTTTCTTT. V usage is TRBV3-1 (or the pseudogene TRBV3-2) and J usage is TRBJ1-1, with D possibly TRBD1 on 6 matching bases. Germline CDR1 reads LGHDT; CDR2 reads YNNKEL (reference sequence). The CDR3 is made up of 15 amino acids. The germline V and J ends were trimmed by 0 bases and 6 bases, with 14 bases remaining between them.

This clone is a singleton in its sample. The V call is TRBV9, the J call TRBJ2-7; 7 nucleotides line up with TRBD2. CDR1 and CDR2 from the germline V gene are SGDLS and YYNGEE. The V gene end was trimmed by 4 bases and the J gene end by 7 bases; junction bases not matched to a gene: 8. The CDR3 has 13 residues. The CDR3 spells CASSLGDYSEQYF. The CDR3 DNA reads TGTGCCAGCAGCCTGGGGGACTACTCTGAGCAGTACTTC.

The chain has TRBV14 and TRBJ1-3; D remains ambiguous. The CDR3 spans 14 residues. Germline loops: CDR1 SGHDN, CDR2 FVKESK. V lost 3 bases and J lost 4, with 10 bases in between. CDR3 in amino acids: CASSQIGFGNTIYF. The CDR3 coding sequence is TGTGCCAGCAGCCAGATCGGGTTCGGAAACACCATATATTTT.

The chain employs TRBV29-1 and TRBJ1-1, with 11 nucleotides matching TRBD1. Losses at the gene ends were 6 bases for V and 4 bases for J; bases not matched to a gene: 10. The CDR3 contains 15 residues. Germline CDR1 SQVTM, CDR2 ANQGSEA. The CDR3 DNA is TGCAGCGTGTTCCCGGGACAGGGGGTTGGCACTGAAGCTTTCTTT. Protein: CSVFPGQGVGTEAFF.

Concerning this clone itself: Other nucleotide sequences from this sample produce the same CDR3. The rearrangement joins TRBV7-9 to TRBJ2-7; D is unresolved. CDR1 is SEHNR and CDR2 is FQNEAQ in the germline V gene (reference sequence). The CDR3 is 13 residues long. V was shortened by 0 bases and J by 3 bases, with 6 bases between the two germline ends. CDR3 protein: CASSLAGGYEQYF. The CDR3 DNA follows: TGTGCCAGCAGCTTAGCTGGCGGCTACGAGCAGTACTTC.

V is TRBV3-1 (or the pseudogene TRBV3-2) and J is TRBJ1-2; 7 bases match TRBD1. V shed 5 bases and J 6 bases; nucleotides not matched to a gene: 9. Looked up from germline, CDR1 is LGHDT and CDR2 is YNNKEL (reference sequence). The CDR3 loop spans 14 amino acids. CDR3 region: CASSGLTGENGYTF. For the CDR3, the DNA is TGTGCCAGCAGCGGGTTAACAGGGGAAAATGGCTACACCTTC.

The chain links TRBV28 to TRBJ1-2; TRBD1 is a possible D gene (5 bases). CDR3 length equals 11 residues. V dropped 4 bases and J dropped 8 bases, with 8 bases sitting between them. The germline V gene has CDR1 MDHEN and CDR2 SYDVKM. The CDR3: CASSSPGGYTF. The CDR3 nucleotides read TGTGCCAGCAGTTCCCCAGGGGGCTACACCTTC.

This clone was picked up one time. Here the CDR3 DNA reads TGTGCCACCAGTGATACGGGATCCAGCGCCTACGAGCAGTACTTC. As protein: CATSDTGSSAYEQYF. This rearrangement joins TRBV24-1 to TRBJ2-7, with D maybe TRBD2 (5 bases). V lost 3 bases, J lost 2 bases, and 13 bases lay in between. In germline, CDR1 is KGHDR, CDR2 SFDVKD. The CDR3 runs to 15 residues.

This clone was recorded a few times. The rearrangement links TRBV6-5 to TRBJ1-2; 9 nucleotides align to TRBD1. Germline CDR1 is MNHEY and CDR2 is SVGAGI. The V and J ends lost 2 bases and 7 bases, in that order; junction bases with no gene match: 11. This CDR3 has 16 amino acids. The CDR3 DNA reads TGTGCCAGCAGTTACGAGGGGAACAGGGGGCAATCTGGCTACACCTTC. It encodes CASSYEGNRGQSGYTF.

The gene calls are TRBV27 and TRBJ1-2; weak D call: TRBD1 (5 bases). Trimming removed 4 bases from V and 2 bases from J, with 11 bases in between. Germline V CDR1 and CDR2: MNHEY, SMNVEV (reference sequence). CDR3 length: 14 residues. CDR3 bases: TGTGCCAGCAGTTCCCGGGGGGGGAACTATGGCTACACCTTC. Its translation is CASSSRGGNYGYTF.

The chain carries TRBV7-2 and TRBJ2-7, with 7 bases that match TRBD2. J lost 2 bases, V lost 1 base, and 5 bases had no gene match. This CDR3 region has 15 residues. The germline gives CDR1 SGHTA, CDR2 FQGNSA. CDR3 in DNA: TGTGCCAGCAGCTTAGTACGGAGCGGGGCCTACGAGCAGTACTTC. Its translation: CASSLVRSGAYEQYF. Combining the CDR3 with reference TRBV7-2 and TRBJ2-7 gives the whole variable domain GAGVSQSPSNKVTEKGKDVELRCDPISGHTALYWYRQSLGQGLEFLIYFQGNSAPDKSGLPSDRFSAERTGGSVSTLTIQRTQQEDSAVYLCASSLVRSGAYEQYFGPGTRLTVT.